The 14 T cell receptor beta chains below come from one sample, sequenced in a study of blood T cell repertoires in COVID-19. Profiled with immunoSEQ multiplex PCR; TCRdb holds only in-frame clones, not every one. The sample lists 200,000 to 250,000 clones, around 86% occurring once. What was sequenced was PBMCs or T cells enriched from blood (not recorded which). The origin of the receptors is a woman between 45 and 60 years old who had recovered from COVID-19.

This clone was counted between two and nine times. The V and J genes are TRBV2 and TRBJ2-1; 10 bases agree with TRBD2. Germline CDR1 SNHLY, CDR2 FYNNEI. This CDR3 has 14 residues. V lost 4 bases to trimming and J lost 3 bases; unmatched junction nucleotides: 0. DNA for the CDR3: TGTGCCAGCAGTGGGACTAGCGGCTACAATGAGCAGTTCTTC. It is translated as CASSGTSGYNEQFF.

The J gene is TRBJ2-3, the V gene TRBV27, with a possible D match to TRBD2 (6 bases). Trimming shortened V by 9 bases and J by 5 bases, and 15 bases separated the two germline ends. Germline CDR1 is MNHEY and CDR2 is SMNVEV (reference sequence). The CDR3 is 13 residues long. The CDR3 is CASREWDGDTQYF. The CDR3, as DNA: TGTGCCAGTCGGGAGTGGGACGGAGATACGCAGTATTTT.

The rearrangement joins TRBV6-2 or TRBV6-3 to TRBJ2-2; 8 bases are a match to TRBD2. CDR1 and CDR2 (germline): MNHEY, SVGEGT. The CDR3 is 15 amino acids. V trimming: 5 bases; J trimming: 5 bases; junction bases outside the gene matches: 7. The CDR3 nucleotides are TGTGCCAGCAGTCTCGGACTAGCTTGGACCGGGGAGCTGTTTTTT. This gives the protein CASSLGLAWTGELFF.

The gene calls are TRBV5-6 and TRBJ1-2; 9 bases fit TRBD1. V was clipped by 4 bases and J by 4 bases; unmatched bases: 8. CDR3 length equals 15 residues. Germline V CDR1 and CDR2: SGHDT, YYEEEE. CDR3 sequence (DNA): TGTGCCAGCAGCAGAAACAGGGGGCGAGGCTATGGCTACACCTTC. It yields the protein CASSRNRGRGYGYTF.

CDR3 residues: CASSAGQGAGMNTEAFF. DNA for the CDR3: TGTGCCAGCAGCGCGGGACAGGGGGCCGGGATGAACACTGAAGCTTTCTTT. This chain links TRBV5-4 with TRBJ1-1; 12 positions agree with TRBD1. The CDR3 has 17 amino acids. Losses at the gene ends were 4 bases for V and 0 bases for J; bases not matched to a gene: 7. The germline CDR1 and CDR2 sequences are SGHNT and YYREEE (reference sequence).

CDR3 loop: CASSLGGTVNSPLHF. DNA for the CDR3: TGTGCCAGCAGTTTAGGGGGGACAGTTAATTCACCCCTCCACTTT. The chain has TRBV28 and TRBJ1-6; TRBD1 agrees at 7 bases. The germline gives CDR1 MDHEN, CDR2 SYDVKM. With 2 bases clipped from V and 6 bases from J, the junction kept 4 bases outside the gene matches. This CDR3 has 15 amino acids.

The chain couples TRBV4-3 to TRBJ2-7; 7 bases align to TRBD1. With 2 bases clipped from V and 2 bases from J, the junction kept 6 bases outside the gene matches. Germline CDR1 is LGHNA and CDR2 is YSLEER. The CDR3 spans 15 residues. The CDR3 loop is CASSQRQGGAYEQYF. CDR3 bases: TGCGCCAGCAGCCAAAGACAGGGTGGTGCCTACGAGCAGTACTTC.

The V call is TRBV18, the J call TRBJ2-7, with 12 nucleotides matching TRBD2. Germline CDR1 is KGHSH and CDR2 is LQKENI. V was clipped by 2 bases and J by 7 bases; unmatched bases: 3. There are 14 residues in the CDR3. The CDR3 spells CASSPGLAGREQYF. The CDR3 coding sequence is TGTGCCAGCTCACCAGGACTAGCGGGACGTGAGCAGTACTTC. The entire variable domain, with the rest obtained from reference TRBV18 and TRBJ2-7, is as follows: NAGVMQNPRHLVRRRGQEARLRCSPMKGHSHVYWYRQLPEEGLKFMVYLQKENIIDESGMPKERFSAEFPKEGPSILRIQQVVRGDSAAYFCASSPGLAGREQYFGPGTRLTVT.

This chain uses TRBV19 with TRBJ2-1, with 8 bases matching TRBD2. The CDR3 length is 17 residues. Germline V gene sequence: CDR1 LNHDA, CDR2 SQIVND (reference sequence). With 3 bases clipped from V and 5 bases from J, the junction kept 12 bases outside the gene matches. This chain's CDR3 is CASSILQLAGDHNEQFF. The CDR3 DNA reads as TGTGCCAGTAGTATTCTGCAGCTAGCGGGTGACCACAATGAGCAGTTCTTC.

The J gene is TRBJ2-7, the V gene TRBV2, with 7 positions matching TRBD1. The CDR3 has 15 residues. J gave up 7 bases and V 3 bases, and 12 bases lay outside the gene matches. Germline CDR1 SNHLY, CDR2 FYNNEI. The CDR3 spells CASSEVGQGVGEQYF. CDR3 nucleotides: TGTGCCAGCAGTGAGGTCGGGCAGGGGGTTGGAGAGCAGTACTTC.

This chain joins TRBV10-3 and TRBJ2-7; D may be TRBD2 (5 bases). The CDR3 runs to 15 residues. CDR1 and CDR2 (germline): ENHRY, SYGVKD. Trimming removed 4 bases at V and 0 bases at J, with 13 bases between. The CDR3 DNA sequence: TGTGCCATCAGTGGGTTCCTGAGCGGCTCCTACGAGCAGTACTTC. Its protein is CAISGFLSGSYEQYF.

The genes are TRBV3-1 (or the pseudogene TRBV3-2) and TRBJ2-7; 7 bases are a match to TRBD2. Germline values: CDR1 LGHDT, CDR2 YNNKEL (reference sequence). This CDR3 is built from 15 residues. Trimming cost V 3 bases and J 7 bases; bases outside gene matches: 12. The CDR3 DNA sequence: TGTGCCAGCAGCCAGTTCCTTTGGGGGGGAACAGAGCAGTACTTC. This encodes CASSQFLWGGTEQYF.

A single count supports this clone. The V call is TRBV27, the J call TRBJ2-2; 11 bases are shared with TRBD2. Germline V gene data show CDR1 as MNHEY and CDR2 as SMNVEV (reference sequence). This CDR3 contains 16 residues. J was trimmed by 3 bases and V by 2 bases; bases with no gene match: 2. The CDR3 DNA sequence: TGTGCCAGCAGTTTAGCTAGCGGGGGGTACACCGGGGAGCTGTTTTTT. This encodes CASSLASGGYTGELFF.

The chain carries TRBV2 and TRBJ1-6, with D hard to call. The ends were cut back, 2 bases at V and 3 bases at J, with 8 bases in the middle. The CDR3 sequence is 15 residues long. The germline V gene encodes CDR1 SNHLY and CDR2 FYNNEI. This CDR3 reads CASSEIRSYNSPLHF. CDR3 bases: TGTGCCAGCAGTGAAATACGTAGCTATAATTCACCCCTCCACTTT.